A single sample gave rise to the 13 T cell receptor beta chains below, sequenced in a study. TCRdb reprocessed the RT-PCR reads via MiXCR and lists one record per CDR3 protein. The table has around 700,000 distinct CDR3 sequences, approximately 15% seen once; the top ten hold just over 3.5%. What was sequenced was memory CD4+ T cells from blood. These receptors originate from a female donor in good health, serving as a healthy control.

Regarding this clonotype: One base away lies a much larger clone, so this may be a sequencing read error. The CDR3 sequence is CASRRTETAELFF. The CDR3 DNA sequence: TGTGCCAGCAGGCGCACGGAAACCGCGGAGCTGTTTTTT. The rearrangement joins TRBV6-5 to TRBJ2-2, with D unclear. The germline V gene encodes CDR1 MNHEY and CDR2 SVGAGI. CDR3 size: 13 residues.

This clonotype was counted a few times. The chain carries TRBV20-1 and TRBJ2-1; D call uncertain. In germline, CDR1 is DFQATT, CDR2 SNEGSKA (reference sequence). The CDR3 has 14 residues. Between the trimmed V and J ends, which lost 5 bases and 2 bases, there was a span of 13 bases. The CDR3 protein is CSAVKGTPYNEQFF. The CDR3 bases are TGCAGTGCTGTCAAGGGAACCCCCTACAATGAGCAGTTCTTC.

This clonotype was recorded a few times. The chain employs TRBV6-5 and TRBJ1-2; TRBD1 is a possible D gene (6 bases). V was shortened by 6 bases and J by 6 bases, with 23 bases between the two germline ends. Germline V CDR1 and CDR2: MNHEY, SVGAGI. The CDR3 spans 16 residues. CDR3 coding DNA: TGTGCCAGCAGCCGGCGGGGGGGGCGAAGTATACATGGCTACACCTTC. Its translation: CASSRRGGRSIHGYTF.

The V call is TRBV2, the J call TRBJ2-5; 10 bases match TRBD2. CDR1 is SNHLY, CDR2 FYNNEI, per germline. Trimming at V came to 6 bases and at J to 5 bases, leaving 6 bases not matched to a gene. The CDR3 totals 14 residues. The CDR3 reads CASSVSSGSETQYF. The CDR3 region has the DNA TGTGCCAGCAGCGTGTCTAGCGGGAGTGAGACCCAGTACTTC.

The sample holds a few counts of this clonotype. This chain links TRBV20-1 with TRBJ1-3; D not certain. CDR1 and CDR2 from the germline V gene are DFQATT and SNEGSKA (reference sequence). This CDR3 spans 12 amino acids. Trimming removed 6 bases at V and 0 bases at J, with 6 bases between. The CDR3 coding sequence is TGCAGTGCAAAAGGCTCTGGAAACACCATATATTTT. It is translated as CSAKGSGNTIYF.

This clonotype was observed many times. The V gene is TRBV20-1, the J gene TRBJ2-7; TRBD1 might be the D (6 bases). This CDR3 has 13 amino acids. Between the trimmed V and J ends, which lost 2 bases and 5 bases, there was a span of 13 bases. Looked up from germline, CDR1 is DFQATT and CDR2 is SNEGSKA (reference sequence). The CDR3 DNA follows: TGCAGTGCTAGAAGAGGACAGCGTCACGAGCAGTACTTC. It codes for CSARRGQRHEQYF.

This clonotype occurred a few times. CDR3 DNA sequence: TGTGCCAGCAGTTTAGGAGGGAGCACCGGGGCCAACGTCCTGACTTTC. This gives the protein CASSLGGSTGANVLTF. V usage is TRBV12-3 or TRBV12-4 and J usage is TRBJ2-6; D is perhaps TRBD2 (5 bases). The germline V and J ends were trimmed by 1 base and 4 bases, with 11 bases remaining between them. This CDR3 has 16 residues.

The V gene is TRBV7-9, the J gene TRBJ2-5, with 14 nucleotides matching TRBD2. V dropped 3 bases and J dropped 5; count of bases not matched to a gene: 5. CDR1 is SEHNR, CDR2 FQNEAQ, per germline (reference sequence). The CDR3 extends over 16 amino acids. This CDR3 is CASSLPGLAGVETQYF. In nucleotides, the CDR3 is TGTGCCAGCAGCTTGCCGGGACTAGCGGGAGTGGAGACCCAGTACTTC.

This chain uses TRBV7-9 with TRBJ1-2; perhaps TRBD1 as D (6 bases). V dropped 7 bases and J dropped 0 bases, with 12 bases sitting between them. The CDR3 spans 14 residues. Germline loops: CDR1 SEHNR, CDR2 FQNEAQ (reference sequence). As DNA, the CDR3 is TGTGCCAGCACCTGGGGACATTCTAACTATGGCTACACCTTC. Protein: CASTWGHSNYGYTF.

This clonotype was observed a handful of times. V usage is TRBV2 and J usage is TRBJ2-3, with 7 bases matching TRBD1. CDR1 is SNHLY, CDR2 FYNNEI, per germline. This CDR3 is built from 15 residues. The junction had 7 bases not matched to a gene; V was cut back by 4 bases and J by 3 bases. This chain's CDR3 is CASSVQGQPTDTQYF. CDR3 in DNA: TGTGCCAGCAGTGTACAGGGACAGCCGACAGATACGCAGTATTTT.

Many counts were recorded for this clonotype. The chain has TRBV12-3 or TRBV12-4 and TRBJ2-1, with D tentatively TRBD1 or TRBD2 (5 bases each). This CDR3 has 14 residues. The V end was cut by 6 bases, the J end by 9 bases, with 18 bases between. CDR3 loop: CASSPGPHSAEQFF. CDR3 nucleotide sequence: TGTGCCAGCAGCCCGGGACCACACTCCGCTGAGCAGTTCTTC.

The V and J genes are TRBV11-2 and TRBJ2-7, with unresolved D. CDR1 and CDR2 from the germline V gene are SGHAT and FQNNGV. The V gene lost 5 bases and the J gene lost 1 base, with 15 bases spanning the gap. This CDR3 is built from 15 residues. CDR3 loop: CASSPTGLQSYEQYF. CDR3 coding DNA: TGTGCCAGCAGCCCGACCGGGCTCCAGTCCTACGAGCAGTACTTC.

V gene TRBV9 combines with J gene TRBJ2-4, with 9 bases fitting TRBD1. The J segment lost 3 bases and the V segment lost 3 bases, leaving 7 bases of the junction unmatched. Germline V lookup: CDR1 SGDLS, CDR2 YYNGEE. The CDR3 runs to 16 residues. This CDR3 is CASSARTGQGKNIQYF. CDR3 DNA: TGTGCCAGCAGCGCACGTACGGGACAGGGCAAAAACATTCAGTACTTC.